The next 13 T cell receptor beta chains were all read from a single sample in a study of cytomegalovirus exposure and HLA in healthy donors (dated by TCRdb to the late 2010s). Library method: the immunoSEQ multiplex PCR assay. For the multiplex PCR, a mixture combining 60 forward primers for TCR Vbeta segments and 13 reverse primers for TCR Jbeta segments was used. TCRdb retrieved this table from immuneACCESS and kept in-frame rearrangements only. Not all clones are present; in checked studies, unresolved V genes account for under half, and no reason is known for the remainder. Within this sample are tens of thousands of clones, with roughly two thirds of them counted one time only. The top ten clonotypes cover roughly 4.9% of the sample. Material: PBMCs. Receptors were obtained from a man aged 55 to 70 in good health and CMV-seropositive.

This sequence joins TRBV5-6 and TRBJ2-7; TRBD1 might be the D (7 bases). The V end lost 2 bases, the J end lost 1 base, and 13 bases lay between the germline ends. The CDR3 length is 15 residues. Germline V gives CDR1 SGHDT, CDR2 YYEEEE. In nucleotides, the CDR3 is TGTGCCAGCAGCTTCGAGACAGGGACTTCCTACGAGCAGTACTTC. It translates to CASSFETGTSYEQYF. Together with reference TRBV5-6 and TRBJ2-7, the CDR3 gives the full variable domain: DAGVTQSPTHLIKTRGQQVTLRCSPKSGHDTVSWYQQALGQGPQFIFQYYEEEERQRGNFPDRFSGHQFPNYSSELNVNALLLGDSALYLCASSFETGTSYEQYFGPGTRLTVT.

Only a few counts were recorded for this clone. The chain combines TRBV27 with TRBJ2-1, with 7 positions matching TRBD2. CDR1 is MNHEY and CDR2 is SMNVEV in the germline V gene (reference sequence). The CDR3 has 14 amino acids. V lost 5 bases and J lost 7; bases outside the gene matches: 8. The CDR3 DNA follows: TGTGCCAGCAGTCTCAGCGAGGGAGGGAATGAGCAGTTCTTC. Protein product: CASSLSEGGNEQFF.

Only a few counts were recorded for this clone. This chain joins TRBV7-2 and TRBJ2-5; 10 bases are shared with TRBD1. Germline values: CDR1 SGHTA, CDR2 FQGNSA. The CDR3 loop spans 17 amino acids. V lost 1 base and J lost 7; bases outside the gene matches: 12. CDR3 DNA sequence: TGTGCCAGCAGCTTAGTGACAGGGGGCGGCGGTTTCGTGACCCAGTACTTC. This sequence encodes CASSLVTGGGGFVTQYF.

The chain recombines TRBV11-2 with TRBJ2-1; no clear D gene. This CDR3 region has 12 residues. CDR1 and CDR2 (germline): SGHAT, FQNNGV. The germline V and J ends were trimmed by 2 bases and 7 bases, with 6 bases remaining between them. The CDR3 loop reads CASSLSQNEQFF. Here the CDR3 DNA reads TGTGCCAGCAGCTTATCCCAAAATGAGCAGTTCTTC. Using reference TRBV11-2 and TRBJ2-1 for the parts outside the CDR3, the full variable domain is EAGVAQSPRYKIIEKRQSVAFWCNPISGHATLYWYQQILGQGPKLLIQFQNNGVVDDSQLPKDRFSAERLKGVDSTLKIQPAKLEDSAVYLCASSLSQNEQFFGPGTRLTVL.

The J gene is TRBJ2-7, the V gene TRBV11-3, with TRBD2 identical over 7 bases. CDR3 length: 16 amino acids. Germline CDR1 SGHNT, CDR2 YENEEA. The trim removed 11 bases at V and 6 bases at J, leaving 22 bases unmatched. As DNA, the CDR3 is TGTGCCCCCCCGGGGGGAGGGTCGATCCGGTTCTGCGAGCAGTACTTC. Its protein is CAPPGGGSIRFCEQYF.

The chain is built from TRBV5-1 and TRBJ2-3; weak D call: TRBD1 (6 bases). V dropped 2 bases and J dropped 7 bases, with 8 bases sitting between them. CDR1 and CDR2 (germline): SGHRS, YFSETQ. This CDR3 contains 12 residues. Here the CDR3 DNA reads TGCGCCAGCAGCTTAGGACAGTATACGCAGTATTTT. It encodes CASSLGQYTQYF.

J is TRBJ2-2 and V is TRBV9; TRBD2 might be the D (6 bases). In germline, CDR1 is SGDLS, CDR2 YYNGEE. The V gene lost 3 bases and the J gene lost 3 bases, with 6 bases spanning the gap. The CDR3 loop spans 13 amino acids. CDR3 loop: CASSAGDTGELFF. In DNA, the CDR3 is TGTGCCAGCAGCGCGGGAGACACCGGGGAGCTGTTTTTT.

The rearrangement links TRBV4-1 to TRBJ2-3; 7 bases match TRBD2. The germline V gene encodes CDR1 MGHRA and CDR2 YSYEKL. CDR3 length: 14 amino acids. The J segment lost 9 bases and the V segment lost 3 bases, leaving 9 bases of the junction unmatched. The CDR3 coding sequence is TGCGCCAGCAGCCAGGATGGGGAGGGAGGCACGCAGTATTTT. Its translation: CASSQDGEGGTQYF.

The rearrangement uses TRBV2 and TRBJ1-1, with a tentative D call TRBD1 (5 bases). Germline values: CDR1 SNHLY, CDR2 FYNNEI. The CDR3 extends over 13 amino acids. V shed 7 bases and J shed 1 base, with 10 bases lying between them. CDR3 nucleotides: TGTGCCAGCACAGGGATGGAGAACACTGAAGCTTTCTTT. Its translation: CASTGMENTEAFF. The full variable domain, completed using reference TRBV2 and TRBJ1-1, is EPEVTQTPSHQVTQMGQEVILRCVPISNHLYFYWYRQILGQKVEFLVSFYNNEISEKSEIFDDQFSVERPDGSNFTLKIRSTKLEDSAMYFCASTGMENTEAFFGQGTRLTVV.

The J gene is TRBJ1-2, the V gene TRBV18, with 9 bases matching TRBD1. Germline values: CDR1 KGHSH, CDR2 LQKENI. J lost 6 bases, V lost 3 bases, and 2 bases had no gene match. The CDR3 runs 13 residues. This CDR3 is CASSPGTGNGYTF. The CDR3 bases are TGTGCCAGCTCACCCGGGACAGGGAATGGCTACACCTTC.

The chain uses TRBV7-9 and TRBJ1-5, with D perhaps matching TRBD1 (6 bases). The CDR3 sequence is 14 residues long. Germline V CDR1 and CDR2: SEHNR, FQNEAQ (reference sequence). Trimming left V 4 bases short and J 5 bases short, with 12 bases between. The CDR3 sequence is CASSSWTADQPQHF. DNA of the CDR3: TGTGCCAGCAGCTCCTGGACAGCTGATCAGCCCCAGCATTTT. Based on the CDR3 plus reference TRBV7-9 and TRBJ1-5, the full variable domain is DTGVSQNPRHKITKRGQNVTFRCDPISEHNRLYWYRQTLGQGPEFLTYFQNEAQLEKSRLLSDRFSAERPKGSFSTLEIQRTEQGDSAMYLCASSSWTADQPQHFGDGTRLSIL.

V gene TRBV18 combines with J gene TRBJ2-6; TRBD1 is a possible D gene (6 bases). Trimming shortened V by 5 bases and J by 2 bases, and 19 bases separated the two germline ends. Germline CDR1 is KGHSH and CDR2 is LQKENI. The CDR3 length is 18 residues. DNA of the CDR3: TGTGCCAGCTCATATTTAGGACAGTTGGATACTGGGGCCAACGTCCTGACTTTC. The encoded protein is CASSYLGQLDTGANVLTF.

This clone was counted between two and nine times. The chain uses TRBV6-6 and TRBJ1-6; the D gene is possibly TRBD1 (6 bases). Germline values: CDR1 MNHNY, CDR2 SVGAGI (reference sequence). The V end was cut by 0 bases, the J end by 4 bases, with 7 bases between. The CDR3 runs to 15 residues. In DNA form, the CDR3 reads TGTGCCAGCAGTTACTCCAGGGGTTATAATTCACCCCTCCACTTT. This gives the protein CASSYSRGYNSPLHF.